This entry lists 20 T cell receptor beta chains sequenced from one sample in a study of blood T cell repertoires in COVID-19. Clones were sequenced by immunoSEQ multiplex PCR, and TCRdb holds only the in-frame ones, with some missing. The sample yields some 360,000 clones, approximately 89% seen once. The sequenced sample was peripheral blood. Receptors were obtained from a woman aged 60-75 years with COVID-19, enrolled during active disease.

The chain carries TRBV24-1 and TRBJ1-3; D is uncertain. V was clipped by 12 bases and J by 0 bases, with 17 bases between them. This CDR3 is built from 15 residues. Per the germline V gene, CDR1 is KGHDR and CDR2 is SFDVKD. The CDR3, as DNA: TGTGCCTCAGACCAGAGGCCGGGCTCTGGAAACACCATATATTTT. It specifies CASDQRPGSGNTIYF.

This chain links TRBV18 with TRBJ2-2, with D possibly being TRBD1 (5 bases). From germline, CDR1 is KGHSH and CDR2 LQKENI. The CDR3 has 15 residues. The V end lost 6 bases, the J end lost 0 bases, and 11 bases lay between the germline ends. CDR3 bases: TGTGCCAGCTCCTTCGGACATACGAACACCGGGGAGCTGTTTTTT. It specifies CASSFGHTNTGELFF.

The V gene is TRBV7-9, the J gene TRBJ1-2; maybe TRBD1 (6 bases). In germline, CDR1 is SEHNR, CDR2 FQNEAQ (reference sequence). Trimming removed 0 bases at V and 8 bases at J, with 16 bases between. This CDR3 is built from 15 residues. CDR3 region: CASSLAMGQARGYTF. In DNA, the CDR3 is TGTGCCAGCAGCTTAGCGATGGGACAAGCTAGGGGCTACACCTTC.

The chain links TRBV5-1 to TRBJ2-1; TRBD1 agrees at 10 bases. The V segment lost 4 bases and the J segment 9 bases; nucleotides outside the gene matches: 10. Germline values: CDR1 SGHRS, CDR2 YFSETQ. The CDR3 loop spans 15 amino acids. The CDR3 spells CASSEGTGATGEQFF. DNA for the CDR3: TGCGCCAGCAGCGAGGGGACAGGGGCCACCGGTGAGCAGTTCTTC.

This chain uses TRBV7-8 with TRBJ1-5; no clear D gene. V lost 3 bases, J lost 3 bases, and 12 bases lay in between. The CDR3 totals 15 residues. CDR1 is SGHVS, CDR2 FQNEAQ, per germline. The CDR3 sequence is CASSFGGTHNQPQHF. CDR3 bases: TGTGCCAGCAGCTTCGGAGGTACGCACAATCAGCCCCAGCATTTT. Based on the CDR3 plus reference TRBV7-8 and TRBJ1-5, the full variable domain is GAGVSQSPRYKVAKRGQDVALRCDPISGHVSLFWYQQALGQGPEFLTYFQNEAQLDKSGLPSDRFFAERPEGSVSTLKIQRTQQEDSAVYLCASSFGGTHNQPQHFGDGTRLSIL.

This clone has just a few counts. The chain recombines TRBV7-6 with TRBJ1-6, with 8 bases that match TRBD1. J was trimmed by 5 bases and V by 1 base; bases with no gene match: 10. CDR3 length: 18 residues. CDR1 SGHVS and CDR2 FNYEAQ come from the germline V gene. The CDR3 here is CASSLGISGGGNNSPLHF. The CDR3 DNA reads TGTGCCAGCAGCTTAGGCATATCAGGGGGCGGAAATAATTCACCCCTCCACTTT.

The chain links TRBV6-5 to TRBJ1-1; D is ambiguous. The CDR3 extends over 15 amino acids. The V and J ends lost 6 bases and 6 bases respectively, with 20 bases between them. In germline, CDR1 is MNHEY, CDR2 SVGAGI. The DNA for the CDR3 is TGTGCCAGCAGCCTCTCGGACTGGGCTGGCGCTGAAGCTTTCTTT. Encoded protein: CASSLSDWAGAEAFF.

The V and J genes are TRBV9 and TRBJ1-6, with a tentative D call TRBD1 (6 bases). This CDR3 region has 15 residues. Trimming cost V 2 bases and J 7 bases, with 13 bases left between them. Germline V gives CDR1 SGDLS, CDR2 YYNGEE. The DNA for the CDR3 is TGTGCCAGCAGCGTCTCGACAGGTGAAAATTCACCCCTCCACTTT. This gives the protein CASSVSTGENSPLHF.

The J gene is TRBJ2-3, the V gene TRBV2, with D perhaps TRBD2 (5 bases). The V end was cut by 10 bases, the J end by 5 bases, with 13 bases between. The CDR3 spans 12 residues. CDR1 is SNHLY and CDR2 is FYNNEI in the germline V gene. The CDR3 region is CATGGFEDTQYF. The DNA of the CDR3 is TGTGCCACTGGAGGTTTTGAAGATACGCAGTATTTT.

The chain combines TRBV27 with TRBJ1-6, with D uncertain. This CDR3 contains 14 residues. Germline lookup yields CDR1 MNHEY and CDR2 SMNVEV (reference sequence). The V gene lost 5 bases and the J gene lost 9 bases, with 14 bases spanning the gap. CDR3 sequence reads: CASSPLGEASPLHF. The CDR3 nucleotides read TGTGCCAGCAGTCCCCTCGGGGAGGCTTCACCCCTCCACTTT.

Remarks on this clone: Germline is not matched at one junction end, which may reflect a read error. V and J are TRBV9 and TRBJ1-2; D not resolved. The CDR3 consists of 13 residues. The germline gives CDR1 SGDLS, CDR2 YYNGEE. CDR3 nucleotides: TGTGCCAGCAGCGTAGCCCCTAAATATGGCTACACCTTC. Protein product: CASSVAPKYGYTF.

V usage is TRBV9 and J usage is TRBJ2-1; 7 positions agree with TRBD1. V dropped 4 bases and J dropped 2; count of bases not matched to a gene: 6. The CDR3 extends over 15 amino acids. CDR1 and CDR2 from the germline V gene are SGDLS and YYNGEE. The CDR3 loop is CASSPTGDTYNEQFF. DNA for the CDR3: TGTGCCAGCAGCCCCACAGGGGACACCTACAATGAGCAGTTCTTC.

J is TRBJ1-3 and V is TRBV18, with 9 bases lining up with TRBD1. Germline CDR1 and CDR2: KGHSH and LQKENI. The CDR3 length is 17 residues. V was pared by 2 bases and J by 0 bases, with 5 bases of the junction left unmatched. The DNA for the CDR3 is TGTGCCAGCTCACCAGTGACAGGGGGATTCTCTGGAAACACCATATATTTT. Amino acid sequence: CASSPVTGGFSGNTIYF.

This rearrangement joins TRBV9 to TRBJ1-5; 11 bases agree with TRBD1. V lost 3 bases and J lost 4; bases outside the gene matches: 3. Germline CDR1 is SGDLS and CDR2 is YYNGEE. This CDR3 has 15 amino acids. The DNA of the CDR3 is TGTGCCAGCAGCGCCGGACAGGGGGCGAATCAGCCCCAGCATTTT. Translated: CASSAGQGANQPQHF.

The gene calls are TRBV19 and TRBJ2-7; TRBD2 might be the D (7 bases). Germline V gene data show CDR1 as LNHDA and CDR2 as SQIVND (reference sequence). With 3 bases removed from V and 3 bases from J, the gap between germline ends came to 12 bases. The CDR3 covers 14 residues. CDR3 nucleotide sequence: TGTGCCAGTAGTATTAGGGGGGGACGCTACGAGCAGTACTTC. It codes for CASSIRGGRYEQYF.

This clone was observed a few times. The chain links TRBV7-9 to TRBJ2-2, with a possible D match to TRBD1 (6 bases). The CDR3 has 16 residues. CDR1 is SEHNR, CDR2 FQNEAQ, per germline (reference sequence). Between the trimmed V and J ends, which lost 1 base and 3 bases, there was a span of 12 bases. CDR3 coding DNA: TGTGCCAGCAGCTTAGGGGCAGGGGCGGACACCGGGGAGCTGTTTTTT. Translated, it gives CASSLGAGADTGELFF. The entire variable domain, with the rest obtained from reference TRBV7-9 and TRBJ2-2, is as follows: DTGVSQNPRHKITKRGQNVTFRCDPISEHNRLYWYRQTLGQGPEFLTYFQNEAQLEKSRLLSDRFSAERPKGSFSTLEIQRTEQGDSAMYLCASSLGAGADTGELFFGEGSRLTVL.

The gene calls are TRBV18 and TRBJ1-1, with no clear D. The CDR3 has 13 amino acids. CDR1 and CDR2 (germline): KGHSH, LQKENI. Trimming took off 4 bases at V and 1 base at J, with 7 bases between the two ends. DNA of the CDR3: TGTGCCAGCTCACAACAGAAGAACACTGAAGCTTTCTTT. It is translated as CASSQQKNTEAFF.

This chain joins TRBV7-9 and TRBJ1-1; tentatively, D is TRBD1 (5 bases). The CDR3 runs 15 residues. CDR1 is SEHNR and CDR2 is FQNEAQ in the germline V gene (reference sequence). V lost 2 bases and J lost 6, with 16 bases in between. CDR3 sequence reads: CASSLISGGRAEAFF. DNA of the CDR3: TGTGCCAGCAGCTTAATAAGTGGCGGCAGGGCTGAAGCTTTCTTT.

V gene TRBV2 combines with J gene TRBJ1-5; D is uncertain. This CDR3 is 13 amino acids long. V was cut by 8 bases and J by 2 bases, with 10 bases left in between. CDR1 is SNHLY, CDR2 FYNNEI, per germline. The CDR3 region is CASSGERNQPQHF. DNA of the CDR3: TGTGCCAGCTCCGGGGAACGCAATCAGCCCCAGCATTTT.

This chain links TRBV7-3 with TRBJ2-1; D may be TRBD1 (6 bases). Per the germline V gene, CDR1 is SGHTA and CDR2 is FQGTGA. This CDR3 is 13 amino acids long. Trimming left V 4 bases short and J 10 bases short, with 14 bases between. CDR3 residues: CASSSSGGHEQFF. DNA of the CDR3: TGTGCCAGCAGCTCGAGTGGGGGACACGAGCAGTTCTTC.